Listed below are T cell receptor beta chains from one sample, sequenced in a study of CD8+ T cells in alopecia areata. The protocol was immunoSEQ multiplex PCR, while the TCRdb copy is restricted to in-frame clones and leaves out a portion. The repertoire holds more than 200,000 clones, with approximately 40% as singletons. This specimen was CD4+ T cells sorted from blood, taken at roughly week 36, from a patient treated with tofacitinib. Every receptor here comes from a human donor with alopecia areata. CDR3s include the opening cysteine and the closing phenylalanine or tryptophan. D genes are given only for firm matches. Expanded clones are given a class, and other clones once, few, many or no size at all.

v_gene: TRBV21-1; d_gene: NA; abundance: NA; len: 17; j_gene: TRBJ2-5; CDR3nt: TGTGCCAGCAGCAAAGTCGGTAGGCTAGCGGGAACGGAGACCCAGTACTTC; CDR3aa: CASSKVGRLAGTETQYF
v_gene: TRBV30; d_gene: TRBD1; abundance: NA; len: 13; j_gene: TRBJ1-4; CDR3nt: TGTGCCTGGAGTGGGACAGGGGATGAAAAACTGTTTTTT; CDR3aa: CAWSGTGDEKLFF
v_gene: TRBV29-1; d_gene: NA; abundance: NA; len: 13; j_gene: TRBJ1-2; CDR3nt: TGCAGCGTTGTCGTGCGCCGAGAAGGAGGCTACACCTTC; CDR3aa: CSVVVRREGGYTF
v_gene: TRBV30; d_gene: NA; abundance: NA; len: 13; j_gene: TRBJ2-1; CDR3nt: TGTGCCTGGAGTTCCCGACCTACGGATGAGCAGTTCTTC; CDR3aa: CAWSSRPTDEQFF
v_gene: TRBV30; d_gene: NA; abundance: NA; len: 15; j_gene: TRBJ2-3; CDR3nt: TGTGCCTGGAGTGTCACAGTTTCTAGCACAGATACGCAGTATTTT; CDR3aa: CAWSVTVSSTDTQYF
v_gene: TRBV29-1; d_gene: NA; abundance: NA; len: 14; j_gene: TRBJ1-1; CDR3nt: TGCAGCGTTGTTTTCGGGACCAATAAACGGGGAGCTTTCTTT; CDR3aa: CSVVFGTNKRGAFF
v_gene: TRBV28; d_gene: TRBD1; abundance: few; len: 18; j_gene: TRBJ1-2; CDR3nt: TGTGCCAGCAGATTTCCAACCGGGACAGGGCGGGTTGACTATGGCTACACCTTC; CDR3aa: CASRFPTGTGRVDYGYTF
v_gene: TRBV30; d_gene: TRBD1; abundance: NA; len: 12; j_gene: TRBJ1-2; CDR3nt: TGTGCCTGGGGGACAGGGGCCCATGGCTACACCTTC; CDR3aa: CAWGTGAHGYTF
v_gene: TRBV29-1; d_gene: NA; abundance: NA; len: 14; j_gene: TRBJ2-5; CDR3nt: TGCAGCGTTATTCAATTTAGGGGGTTGGAGACCCAGTACTTC; CDR3aa: CSVIQFRGLETQYF
v_gene: TRBV18; d_gene: NA; abundance: once; len: 13; j_gene: TRBJ1-1; CDR3nt: TGTGCCAGCTCACCAGCCGTGAACACTGAAGCTTTCTTT; CDR3aa: CASSPAVNTEAFF
v_gene: TRBV30; d_gene: NA; abundance: NA; len: 13; j_gene: TRBJ1-3; CDR3nt: TGTGCCTGGAATTATGACAGTGGAAACACCATATATTTT; CDR3aa: CAWNYDSGNTIYF
v_gene: TRBV5-1; d_gene: NA; abundance: few; len: 15; j_gene: TRBJ2-2; CDR3nt: TGCGCCAGCAGCTTGGTCCTTACGGGCACCGGGGAGCTGTTTTTT; CDR3aa: CASSLVLTGTGELFF
v_gene: TRBV4-1; d_gene: NA; abundance: NA; len: 15; j_gene: TRBJ2-1; CDR3nt: TGCGCCACGCGGATAGGGCCAGGTCGACAAGTGGAGCAGTTCTTC; CDR3aa: CATRIGPGRQVEQFF